The sequence of this T cell receptor beta chain was determined in a study of vaccination and CD4 T cells after COVID-19. For the study at large: Median time from COVID diagnosis to post-COVID sampling was over 80 days (35 to 161).

The study sequenced cultured CD4+ T cell DNA using the Oncomine TCR Beta short-read assay. The authors extracted genomic DNA from cultured CD4+ T cells. TCRdb reprocessed the PCR reads via MiXCR and lists one record per CDR3 protein. Of some 21,000 distinct CDR3 sequences listed, 52% are singletons. The study, taken as a whole, reports: Within the convalescent patients, spike mono-reactivity was found in 304 of 307 vaccine-specific clones.

Regarding treatment: roughly ten-day PBMC culture with coronavirus spike peptide pools or control peptides (ViraFEST assay). For this clonotype: What it binds is not known.

Sample: CD4+ T cells from blood, cultured in vitro. The receptor comes from a human donor who had recovered from COVID-19.

The CDR3 bases are TGTGCCAGCCACACGGGAGGGTCGGACTATGGCTACACCTTC. Translating it yields CASHTGGSDYGYTF. The chain is built from TRBV5-4 and TRBJ1-2, with unresolved D. Trimming took 7 bases from V and 3 from J, leaving 16 bases between them. The CDR3 totals 14 residues. The V gene's germline CDR1 is SGHNT and CDR2 YYREEE (reference sequence).